Presented here are 2 T cell receptor beta chains from one specimen sequenced in a study of CXCR3-negative and CXCR3-positive naive CD8 T cells. Whole-study results and caveats: TRB CDR3s were more hydrophobic in CXCR3-positive than in CXCR3-negative naive cells.

The method, 5' RACE with UMI labels, was used to prepare the TRB cDNA libraries. TCRdb reworked the 5' RACE reads into one entry per CDR3 protein, no DNA. Recorded for this sample: 150,000 to 170,000 distinct CDR3 sequences. No antigens are known for them. Sequencing input: naive CXCR3+ CD8+ T cells from blood. Sample subset: CD45RO-CCR7+CD27+CD95- naive CD8+ T cells expressing CXCR3 (TNR3+). These receptors were taken from a human donor in good health. Some clones in this sample may be carry-over from other donors' samples.

The rearrangement links TRBV29-1 to TRBJ1-2; TCRdb designates TRBD1, a call that cannot be tested without DNA. CDR3 length: 13 residues. Germline CDR1 and CDR2: SQVTM and ANQGSEA. The CDR3 loop reads CSVGRRDGEGYTF.

The chain links TRBV29-1 to TRBJ2-1; TCRdb selects TRBD2, and the lack of DNA leaves this call unchecked. CDR1 is SQVTM, CDR2 ANQGSEA, per germline. The CDR3 spans 16 residues. The CDR3 spells CSVDPSLAGVIDEQFF.